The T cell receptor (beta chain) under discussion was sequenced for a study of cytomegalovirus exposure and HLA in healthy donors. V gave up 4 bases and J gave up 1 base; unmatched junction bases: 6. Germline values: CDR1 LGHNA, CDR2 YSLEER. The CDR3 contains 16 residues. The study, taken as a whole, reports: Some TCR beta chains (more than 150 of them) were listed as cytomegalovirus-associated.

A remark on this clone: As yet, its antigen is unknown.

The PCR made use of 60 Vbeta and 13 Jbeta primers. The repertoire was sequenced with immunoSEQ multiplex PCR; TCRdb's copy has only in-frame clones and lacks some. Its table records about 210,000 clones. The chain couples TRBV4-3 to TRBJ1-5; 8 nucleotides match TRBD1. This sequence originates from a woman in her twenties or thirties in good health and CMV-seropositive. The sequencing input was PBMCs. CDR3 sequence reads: CASSLGQGRSNQPQHF. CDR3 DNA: TGCGCCAGCAGCCTCGGACAGGGACGAAGCAATCAGCCCCAGCATTTT.